These 28 T cell receptor beta chains came from one sample sequenced in a study of T-cell reconstitution after alpha-beta-depleted transplantation in children. For TCRbeta, the library was prepared with unique molecular identifiers. TCRdb analysed the PCR reads with MiXCR anew, one entry per CDR3 protein. The sample consists of about 70,000 distinct CDR3 sequences, about 11% of them appearing once. This sample comprised PBMCs, obtained before TCRalphabeta/CD19-depleted stem cell transplant. Source of these receptors: a boy aged 5-17 years with acute myeloid leukemia, due to receive a stem cell transplant.

V gene TRBV4-1 combines with J gene TRBJ2-1; 10 bases match TRBD2. The CDR3 length is 16 residues. V was clipped by 8 bases and J by 4 bases; unmatched bases: 11. The germline V gene has CDR1 MGHRA and CDR2 YSYEKL. The CDR3 DNA is TGCGCCAGCGGGCGAAGCGGGAGGGCCGAATACAATGAGCAGTTCTTC. This gives the protein CASGRSGRAEYNEQFF.

This clonotype has ten or more counts. The V call is TRBV12-3 or TRBV12-4, the J call TRBJ1-5, with a weak D call TRBD1 (6 bases). Trimming removed 6 bases from V and 7 bases from J, with 13 bases in between. This CDR3 spans 13 amino acids. Here the CDR3 reads CASRKDRGQPQHF. The CDR3 DNA reads TGTGCCAGCAGAAAGGACAGAGGACAGCCCCAGCATTTT.

There are many counts of this clonotype. The rearrangement links TRBV2 to TRBJ2-6; D call uncertain. V gave up 5 bases and J gave up 0 bases, with 8 bases separating them. Per the germline V gene, CDR1 is SNHLY and CDR2 is FYNNEI. This CDR3 has 15 residues. The CDR3 DNA sequence: TGTGCCAGCAGTAACCAGAACTCTGGGGCCAACGTCCTGACTTTC. Amino acid sequence: CASSNQNSGANVLTF.

This clonotype was seen at least ten times. The chain recombines TRBV2 with TRBJ2-3; D unclear. Per the germline V gene, CDR1 is SNHLY and CDR2 is FYNNEI. The CDR3 contains 13 residues. V lost 7 bases and J lost 3, with 11 bases in between. The CDR3 coding sequence is TGTGCCAGCACCCTCTGGGTTACAGATACGCAGTATTTT. Translation: CASTLWVTDTQYF.

Concerning this clonotype itself: The germline gene is not matched at one end of the junction; a read error may be the cause. V gene TRBV7-1 combines with J gene TRBJ2-3, with TRBD1 identical over 7 bases. TRBV7-1 has ORF status, its function being uncertain. The CDR3 totals 14 residues. The chain's CDR3 is CDSDRGQHTDTQYF. The CDR3 coding sequence is TGTGACAGCGATCGGGGACAGCACACAGATACGCAGTATTTT.

Sample share makes this clonotype medium-sized. This rearrangement joins TRBV7-8 to TRBJ2-2; D possibly corresponds to TRBD2 (6 bases). Trimming took off 5 bases at V and 7 bases at J, with 20 bases between the two ends. The CDR3 has 16 amino acids. Germline V gene data show CDR1 as SGHVS and CDR2 as FQNEAQ. The DNA of the CDR3 is TGTGCCAGCAGCCCACGCCGGGGGAATGGAGGCGGGGAGCTGTTTTTT. Residues: CASSPRRGNGGGELFF.

This clonotype was counted ten times or more. This chain joins TRBV4-2 and TRBJ2-3; TRBD1 agrees at 8 bases. The V and J ends lost 0 bases and 5 bases, in that order; junction bases with no gene match: 10. CDR1 LGHNA and CDR2 YNFKEQ come from the germline V gene. This CDR3 is built from 17 residues. The CDR3 DNA reads as TGTGCCAGCAGCCAAGATTACCGGGGCAGGGGGCAAGATACGCAGTATTTT. It codes for CASSQDYRGRGQDTQYF.

This clonotype was picked up many times. CDR3: CASSPRQGLSYGYTF. The CDR3 nucleotides are TGTGCCAGCAGCCCACGACAGGGGTTATCCTATGGCTACACCTTC. V usage is TRBV11-2 and J usage is TRBJ1-2, with 8 bases aligning to TRBD1. This CDR3 region has 15 residues. Germline values: CDR1 SGHAT, CDR2 FQNNGV. V was clipped by 5 bases and J by 4 bases; unmatched bases: 9.

This chain joins TRBV7-3 and TRBJ1-5, with TRBD1 matching over 7 bases. After removal of 5 bases from V and 7 bases from J, the junction contained 5 bases not matched to a gene. The CDR3 is 13 amino acids. Germline assignment: CDR1 SGHTA and CDR2 FQGTGA. As DNA, the CDR3 is TGTGCCAGCAGCAGGGGGCTGGGACAGCCCCAGCATTTT. It is translated as CASSRGLGQPQHF.

In this sample, this clonotype turned up many times. The chain links TRBV5-5 to TRBJ2-3, with TRBD1 matching over 7 bases. CDR1 and CDR2 (germline): SGHKS, YYEKEE (reference sequence). V gave up 4 bases and J gave up 0 bases; unmatched junction bases: 5. The CDR3 has 15 residues. DNA for the CDR3: TGTGCCAGCAGCCCGGGGACAGTCAGCACAGATACGCAGTATTTT. This encodes CASSPGTVSTDTQYF.

This clonotype was recorded a few times. The rearrangement links TRBV6-1 to TRBJ2-7, with 8 bases that match TRBD2. Trimming at V came to 11 bases and at J to 2 bases, leaving 14 bases not matched to a gene. This CDR3 is built from 15 residues. Germline V gene data show CDR1 as MNHNS and CDR2 as SASEGT. CDR3 nucleotides: TGTGCCGCCCCCTTACGGCGGGAGGCCCCCTACGAGCAGTACTTC. As protein: CAAPLRREAPYEQYF.

Many counts were recorded for this clonotype. V is TRBV6-5 and J is TRBJ1-1, with 8 positions matching TRBD1. Germline loops: CDR1 MNHEY, CDR2 SVGAGI. This CDR3 comprises 20 residues. V lost 0 bases to trimming and J lost 3 bases; unmatched junction nucleotides: 18. Here the CDR3 DNA reads TGTGCCAGCAGTTACTCGAGAGTTGCAGGGGGCTTCGGGAGGTACACTGAAGCTTTCTTT. Protein product: CASSYSRVAGGFGRYTEAFF.

V gene TRBV20-1 combines with J gene TRBJ2-2; D is unclear. This CDR3 has 13 residues. Germline V gene data show CDR1 as DFQATT and CDR2 as SNEGSKA (reference sequence). V was cut by 1 base and J by 5 bases, with 8 bases left in between. CDR3 sequence reads: CSARGPKTGELFF. In DNA form, the CDR3 reads TGCAGTGCTAGAGGCCCAAAGACCGGGGAGCTGTTTTTT.

This clonotype came up many times. The chain links TRBV6-5 to TRBJ2-3; no firm D call. The CDR3 spans 11 residues. CDR1 MNHEY and CDR2 SVGAGI come from the germline V gene. V was pared by 5 bases and J by 5 bases, with 5 bases between. The CDR3 nucleotides read TGTGCCAGCAGTATAAAAGATACGCAGTATTTT. Encoded protein: CASSIKDTQYF.

This clonotype was seen ten or more times. The J gene is TRBJ1-5, the V gene TRBV3-1; 9 positions match TRBD1. The CDR3 contains 15 residues. With 2 bases clipped from V and 6 bases from J, the junction kept 5 bases outside the gene matches. CDR1 and CDR2 from the germline V gene are LGHDT and YNNKEL (reference sequence). The chain's CDR3 is CASSQSGTGIQPQHF. Here the CDR3 DNA reads TGTGCCAGCAGCCAAAGCGGGACAGGGATTCAGCCCCAGCATTTT.

This clonotype was detected many times. The chain links TRBV4-3 to TRBJ2-3, with D possibly TRBD2 on 5 matching bases. The V end lost 0 bases, the J end lost 8 bases, and 15 bases lay between the germline ends. This CDR3 is built from 15 residues. Germline V gives CDR1 LGHNA, CDR2 YSLEER. DNA for the CDR3: TGCGCCAGCAGCCAAGACTCCGGACTGGTCGGTACGCAGTATTTT. Translating gives CASSQDSGLVGTQYF.

Many counts were recorded for this clonotype. The chain carries TRBV4-1 and TRBJ1-5; D is unresolved. The germline V gene has CDR1 MGHRA and CDR2 YSYEKL. V was trimmed by 3 bases and J by 9 bases, leaving 12 bases between them. The CDR3 length is 13 residues. CDR3 nucleotides: TGCGCCAGCAGCCACTTAGCTGCGGCGCCCCAGCATTTT. The encoded protein is CASSHLAAAPQHF.

The chain uses TRBV2 and TRBJ1-1; D is unresolved. Trimming removed 3 bases from V and 5 bases from J, with 7 bases in between. CDR3 length: 12 residues. CDR1 and CDR2 (germline): SNHLY, FYNNEI. The CDR3 sequence: CASSDLGTEAFF. As DNA, the CDR3 is TGTGCCAGCAGTGATTTAGGAACTGAAGCTTTCTTT.

This clonotype was observed many times. The genes are TRBV20-1 and TRBJ2-7; TRBD2 might be the D (6 bases). The CDR3 sequence is 14 residues long. The germline gives CDR1 DFQATT, CDR2 SNEGSKA (reference sequence). Deletions cut 0 bases from V and 6 bases from J, with 15 bases between. The CDR3 DNA reads TGCAGTGCTAGAGATGGGGACTCAACAAGCGAGCAGTACTTC. It translates to CSARDGDSTSEQYF.

This clonotype occurred many times. This rearrangement joins TRBV15 to TRBJ2-1; D call uncertain. The length of the CDR3 is 14 residues. Trimming pared 1 base from V and 4 bases from J, leaving 8 bases between. CDR1 is LNHNV and CDR2 is YYDKDF in the germline V gene (reference sequence). CDR3 bases: TGTGCCACCAGCAGAGTAGGAGAGTACAATGAGCAGTTCTTC. This sequence encodes CATSRVGEYNEQFF.

This clonotype has ten or more counts. V is TRBV12-3 or TRBV12-4 and J is TRBJ1-2; 9 bases are shared with TRBD1. V lost 3 bases and J lost 1; bases outside the gene matches: 3. This CDR3 spans 15 amino acids. The chain's CDR3 is CASSFGGQGNYGYTF. CDR3 nucleotide sequence: TGTGCCAGCAGTTTTGGGGGACAGGGTAACTATGGCTACACCTTC.

There are many counts of this clonotype. The chain's CDR3 is CASSFPTQGIHLAKNIQYF. CDR3 bases: TGTGCCAGCAGTTTCCCCACACAGGGGATCCATCTAGCCAAAAACATTCAGTACTTC. The J gene is TRBJ2-4, the V gene TRBV28; 7 bases match TRBD1. The CDR3 consists of 19 residues. CDR1 is MDHEN, CDR2 SYDVKM, per germline. J was trimmed by 0 bases and V by 3 bases; bases with no gene match: 14.

This clonotype is medium-sized within its sample. DNA for the CDR3: TGTGCCAGCAGCCTATCCGGGTCGGGCTATGGCTACACCTTC. Protein product: CASSLSGSGYGYTF. This chain connects TRBV7-2 to TRBJ1-2, with D hard to call. The V gene's germline CDR1 is SGHTA and CDR2 FQGNSA. The CDR3 loop spans 14 amino acids. Trimming took off 5 bases at V and 4 bases at J, with 14 bases between the two ends.

This clonotype came up many times. This chain links TRBV10-3 with TRBJ2-6; D gene ambiguous. The CDR3 runs 15 residues. V lost 0 bases and J 1 base, leaving 4 bases between the germline ends. Germline values: CDR1 ENHRY, CDR2 SYGVKD. The CDR3 coding sequence is TGTGCCATCAGTGAGTCAGGTTCTGGGGCCAACGTCCTGACTTTC. Protein: CAISESGSGANVLTF.

This chain uses TRBV11-1 with TRBJ1-2; no definite D call. Germline V gene sequence: CDR1 SGHAT, CDR2 FQDESV (reference sequence). The CDR3 extends over 14 amino acids. Deletions cut 5 bases from V and 5 bases from J, with 15 bases between. The chain's CDR3 is CASSRPPIGYGYTF. DNA for the CDR3: TGTGCCAGCAGCAGACCCCCTATCGGTTATGGCTACACCTTC.

This clonotype was detected many times. This sequence joins TRBV7-8 and TRBJ2-7, with 7 bases identical to TRBD2. Per germline, CDR1 SGHVS and CDR2 FQNEAQ. The CDR3 runs 17 residues. The junction had 13 bases not matched to a gene; V was cut back by 3 bases and J by 2 bases. CDR3 loop: CASSLGAGSYIAYEQYF. CDR3 in DNA: TGTGCCAGCAGCTTGGGAGCGGGATCCTATATTGCCTACGAGCAGTACTTC.

Many counts were recorded for this clonotype. The V gene is TRBV9, the J gene TRBJ2-1; 9 bases fit TRBD2. V gave up 0 bases and J gave up 8 bases; unmatched junction bases: 6. Germline V gene sequence: CDR1 SGDLS, CDR2 YYNGEE. This CDR3 has 15 amino acids. CDR3 region: CASSVGSGSGYEQFF. CDR3 nucleotide sequence: TGTGCCAGCAGCGTAGGTAGCGGGAGTGGCTATGAGCAGTTCTTC.

This chain uses TRBV7-2 with TRBJ2-4; 9 bases map to TRBD2. With V trimmed by 5 bases and J by 13 bases, 18 bases remained unmatched. Germline CDR1 reads SGHTA; CDR2 reads FQGNSA. The CDR3 spans 16 residues. The CDR3 DNA reads TGTGCCAGCAGCCTTAGCGGGAGCGTAGCCAAAAACAGGCAGTACTTC. Its protein product is CASSLSGSVAKNRQYF.